The rows below give T cell receptor beta chains drawn from one sample of a study of cytomegalovirus exposure and HLA in healthy donors. Sequencing used immunoSEQ multiplex PCR; TCRdb keeps in-frame clones, though not all of them. This table has under 200,000 clones, approximately 80% appearing once. The material sequenced was PBMCs. Receptor source: a woman in her forties or fifties in good health and CMV-seronegative. The CDR3 runs from the conserved cysteine through the conserved F or W. D genes are given only for firm matches. A row's size may be missing; if present it is once, few, many or a size class.

j_call | v_call | d_call | clone_size | cdr3_aa | cdr3_nt
TRBJ2-1 | TRBV6-6 | TRBD1 | NA | CASTPGDSLDEQFF | TGTGCCAGCACCCCCGGGGACAGCCTGGATGAGCAGTTCTTC
TRBJ1-3 | TRBV11-2 | NA | NA | CASSADINSGNTIYF | TGTGCCAGCAGCGCCGACATTAACTCTGGAAACACCATATATTTT
TRBJ1-4 | TRBV7-2 | NA | NA | CASSLGGNNEKLFF | TGTGCCAGCAGCTTAGGCGGCAATAATGAAAAACTGTTTTTT
TRBJ2-7 | TRBV27 | TRBD1 | NA | CASSLTGQSYEQYF | TGTGCCAGCAGTTTGACAGGGCAATCCTACGAGCAGTACTTC
TRBJ1-2 | TRBV7-2 | NA | NA | CASSRDTSNYGYTF | TGTGCCAGCAGCCGGGACACGTCTAACTATGGCTACACCTTC
TRBJ1-5 | TRBV6-6 | NA | few | CASSLGSNQPQHF | TGTGCCAGCAGCCTAGGATCCAATCAGCCCCAGCATTTT
TRBJ2-1 | TRBV7-8 | NA | NA | CASSLREYNEQFF | TGTGCCAGCAGCTTGCGGGAATACAATGAGCAGTTCTTC
TRBJ1-5 | TRBV6-5 | NA | few | CASSYSGDTHQPQHF | TGTGCCAGCAGTTACTCAGGGGACACCCATCAGCCCCAGCATTTT
TRBJ2-3 | TRBV5-1 | NA | NA | CASSLGDSADTQYF | TGCGCCAGCAGCTTGGGCGACTCGGCAGATACGCAGTATTTT
TRBJ2-1 | TRBV5-1 | TRBD2 | NA | CASSATLAGGRNEQFF | TGCGCCAGCAGCGCCACCCTAGCGGGGGGGCGGAATGAGCAGTTCTTC
TRBJ2-5 | TRBV7-2 | NA | NA | CASSGTRVRETQYF | TGTGCCAGCAGCGGTACTAGAGTTCGTGAGACCCAGTACTTC
TRBJ1-1 | TRBV6-1 | NA | NA | CASNWGQNTEAFF | TGTGCCAGCAATTGGGGCCAGAACACTGAAGCTTTCTTT
TRBJ1-5 | TRBV4-1 | NA | NA | CASSPSGGSNQPQHF | TGCGCCAGCAGCCCGAGTGGCGGTAGCAATCAGCCCCAGCATTTT
TRBJ1-6 | TRBV10-1 | TRBD1 | NA | CASSEYGTVREPLHF | TGCGCCAGCAGTGAGTATGGGACAGTTAGGGAACCCCTCCACTTT
TRBJ1-6 | TRBV25-1 | TRBD1 | NA | CASSGDRGTSSPLHF | TGTGCCAGCAGTGGGGACAGGGGGACAAGTTCACCCCTCCACTTT
TRBJ2-1 | TRBV25-1 | TRBD2 | few | CASRGGTSGSWPFF | TGTGCCAGCAGAGGGGGGACTAGCGGGAGTTGGCCGTTCTTC
TRBJ2-1 | TRBV9 | TRBD2 | few | CASRSTSAYNEQFF | TGTGCCAGCAGGTCGACTAGCGCCTACAATGAGCAGTTCTTC
TRBJ1-1 | TRBV21-1 | NA | NA | CASSKGVGGDTEAFF | TGTGCCAGCAGCAAAGGAGTCGGAGGGGACACTGAAGCTTTCTTT
TRBJ2-3 | TRBV5-6 | NA | NA | CASSWAGRTDTQYF | TGTGCCAGCAGCTGGGCGGGCCGCACAGATACGCAGTATTTT
TRBJ1-1 | TRBV15 | NA | NA | CATSRGRGWSEAFF | TGTGCCACCAGTCGAGGTAGGGGTTGGTCTGAAGCTTTCTTT
TRBJ1-4 | TRBV6-6 | NA | NA | CASSYKEVDEKLFF | TGTGCCAGCAGTTATAAGGAGGTGGATGAAAAACTGTTTTTT
TRBJ2-2 | TRBV2 | TRBD1 | once | CASSRDRGSAGELFF | TGTGCCAGCAGCCGAGACAGGGGATCGGCCGGGGAGCTGTTTTTT
TRBJ2-7 | TRBV6-6 | NA | NA | CASSPPGGSSYEQYF | TGTGCCAGCAGCCCCCCAGGGGGGAGCTCCTACGAGCAGTACTTC
TRBJ1-5 | TRBV4-3 | NA | NA | CASSQDPGISNQPQHF | TGCGCCAGCAGCCAAGATCCAGGGATCAGCAATCAGCCCCAGCATTTT